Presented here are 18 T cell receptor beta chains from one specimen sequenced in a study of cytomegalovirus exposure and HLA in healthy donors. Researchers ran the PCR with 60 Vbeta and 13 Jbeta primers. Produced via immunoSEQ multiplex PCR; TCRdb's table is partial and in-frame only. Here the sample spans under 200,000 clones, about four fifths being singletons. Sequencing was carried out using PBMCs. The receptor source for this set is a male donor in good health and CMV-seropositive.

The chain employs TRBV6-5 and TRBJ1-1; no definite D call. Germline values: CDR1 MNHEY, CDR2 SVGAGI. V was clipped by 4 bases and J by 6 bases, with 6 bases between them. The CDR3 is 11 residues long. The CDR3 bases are TGTGCCAGCAGTTCCGGGGCTGAAGCTTTCTTT. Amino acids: CASSSGAEAFF.

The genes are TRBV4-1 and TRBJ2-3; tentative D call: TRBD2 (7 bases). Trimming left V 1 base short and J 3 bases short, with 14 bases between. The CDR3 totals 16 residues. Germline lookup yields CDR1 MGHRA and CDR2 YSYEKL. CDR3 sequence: CASSQGRGHLTDTQYF. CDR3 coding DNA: TGCGCCAGCAGCCAAGGGCGGGGGCATCTGACAGATACGCAGTATTTT.

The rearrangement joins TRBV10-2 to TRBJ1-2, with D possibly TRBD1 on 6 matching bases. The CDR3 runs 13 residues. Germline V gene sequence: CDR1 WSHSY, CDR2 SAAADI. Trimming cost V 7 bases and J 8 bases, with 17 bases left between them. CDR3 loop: CASNGGRGGGYTF. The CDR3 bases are TGCGCCAGCAACGGGGGAAGGGGGGGAGGCTACACCTTC.

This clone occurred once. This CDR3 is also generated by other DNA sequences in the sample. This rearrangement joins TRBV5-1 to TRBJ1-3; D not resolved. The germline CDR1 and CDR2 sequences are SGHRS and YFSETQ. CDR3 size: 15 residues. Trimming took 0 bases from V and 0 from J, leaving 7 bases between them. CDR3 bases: TGCGCCAGCAGCTTGGACTCTGTCTCTGGAAACACCATATATTTT. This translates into CASSLDSVSGNTIYF. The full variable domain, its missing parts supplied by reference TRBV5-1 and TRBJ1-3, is KAGVTQTPRYLIKTRGQQVTLSCSPISGHRSVSWYQQTPGQGLQFLFEYFSETQRNKGNFPGRFSGRQFSNSRSEMNVSTLELGDSALYLCASSLDSVSGNTIYFGEGSWLTVV.

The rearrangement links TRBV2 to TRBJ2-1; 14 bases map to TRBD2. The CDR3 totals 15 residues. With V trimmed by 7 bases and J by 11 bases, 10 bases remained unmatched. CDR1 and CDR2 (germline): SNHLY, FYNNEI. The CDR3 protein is CASNPLTSGGAQQFF. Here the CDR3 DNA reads TGTGCCAGCAACCCTTTGACTAGCGGGGGGGCCCAGCAGTTCTTC.

This CDR3 reads CASSFLAGGAGELFF. In DNA, the CDR3 is TGTGCCAGCAGCTTCCTAGCGGGGGGGGCCGGGGAGCTGTTTTTT. The chain uses TRBV11-1 and TRBJ2-2, with 12 bases identical to TRBD2. V gave up 3 bases and J gave up 6 bases; unmatched junction bases: 2. Germline values: CDR1 SGHAT, CDR2 FQDESV (reference sequence). The CDR3 length is 15 residues.

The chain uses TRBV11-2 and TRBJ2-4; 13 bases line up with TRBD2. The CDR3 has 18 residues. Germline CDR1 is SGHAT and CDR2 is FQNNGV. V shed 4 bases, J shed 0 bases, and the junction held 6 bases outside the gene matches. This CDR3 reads CASSSYRTSGGAKNIQYF. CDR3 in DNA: TGTGCCAGCAGCTCGTACAGGACTAGCGGGGGAGCCAAAAACATTCAGTACTTC.

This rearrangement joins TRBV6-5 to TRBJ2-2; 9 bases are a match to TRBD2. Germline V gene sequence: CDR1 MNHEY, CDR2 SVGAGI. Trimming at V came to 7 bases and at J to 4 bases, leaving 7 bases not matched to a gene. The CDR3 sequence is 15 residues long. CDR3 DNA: TGTGCCAGCACTGGGACTAGCCTCTCCACCGGGGAGCTGTTTTTT. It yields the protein CASTGTSLSTGELFF.

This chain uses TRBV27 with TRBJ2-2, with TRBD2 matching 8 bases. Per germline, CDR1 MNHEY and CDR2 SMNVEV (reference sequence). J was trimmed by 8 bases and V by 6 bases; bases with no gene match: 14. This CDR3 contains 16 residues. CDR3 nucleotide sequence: TGTGCCAGCAGACCATCCCCGCGGGGGGCATCTGGGGAGCTGTTTTTT. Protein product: CASRPSPRGASGELFF.

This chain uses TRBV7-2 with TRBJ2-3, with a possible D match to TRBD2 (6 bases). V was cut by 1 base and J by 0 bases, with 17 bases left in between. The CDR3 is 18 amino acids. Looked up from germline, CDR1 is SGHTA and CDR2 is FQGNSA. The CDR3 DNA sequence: TGTGCCAGCAGCTTAGGAGTGAGGCTAAGCGGGAGCACAGATACGCAGTATTTT. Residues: CASSLGVRLSGSTDTQYF.

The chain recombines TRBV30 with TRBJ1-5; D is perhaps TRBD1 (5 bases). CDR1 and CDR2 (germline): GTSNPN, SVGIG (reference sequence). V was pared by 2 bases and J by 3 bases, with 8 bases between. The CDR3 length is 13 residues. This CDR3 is CAWSPGLNQPQHF. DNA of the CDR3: TGTGCCTGGAGTCCAGGGCTCAATCAGCCCCAGCATTTT.

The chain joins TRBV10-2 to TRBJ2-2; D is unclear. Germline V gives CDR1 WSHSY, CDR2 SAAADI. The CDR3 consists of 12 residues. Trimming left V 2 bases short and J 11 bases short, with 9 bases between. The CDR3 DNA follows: TGCGCCAGCAGTGAGGAGTTCTCCGAGCTGTTTTTT. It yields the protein CASSEEFSELFF.

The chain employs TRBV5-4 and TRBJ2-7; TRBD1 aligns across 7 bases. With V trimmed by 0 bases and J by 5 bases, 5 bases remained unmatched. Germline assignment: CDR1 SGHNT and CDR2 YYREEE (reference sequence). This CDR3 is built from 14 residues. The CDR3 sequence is CASSLAGDRDEQYF. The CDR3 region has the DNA TGTGCCAGCAGCTTGGCCGGTGACAGGGACGAGCAGTACTTC.

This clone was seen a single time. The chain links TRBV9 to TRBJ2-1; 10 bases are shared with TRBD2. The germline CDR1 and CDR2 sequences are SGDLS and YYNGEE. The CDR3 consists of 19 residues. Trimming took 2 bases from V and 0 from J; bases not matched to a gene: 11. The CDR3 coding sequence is TGTGCCAGCAGCGTTGGACTAGCGGTTTTCACGAGCTCCTACAATGAGCAGTTCTTC. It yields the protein CASSVGLAVFTSSYNEQFF.

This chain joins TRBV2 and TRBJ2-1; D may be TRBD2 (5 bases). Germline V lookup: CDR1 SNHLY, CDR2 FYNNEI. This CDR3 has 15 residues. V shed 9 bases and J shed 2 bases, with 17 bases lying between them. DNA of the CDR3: TGTGCCAGTAAGAAGGACTTCGCAGCCTACAATGAGCAGTTCTTC. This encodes CASKKDFAAYNEQFF.

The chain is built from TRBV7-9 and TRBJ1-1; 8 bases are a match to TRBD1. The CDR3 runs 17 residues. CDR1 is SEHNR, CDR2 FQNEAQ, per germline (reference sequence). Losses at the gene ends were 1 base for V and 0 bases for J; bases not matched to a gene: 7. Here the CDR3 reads CASSLVSRQGMNTEAFF. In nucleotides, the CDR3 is TGTGCCAGCAGCTTAGTGTCCAGACAGGGGATGAACACTGAAGCTTTCTTT. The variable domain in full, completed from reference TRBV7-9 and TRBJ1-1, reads DTGVSQNPRHKITKRGQNVTFRCDPISEHNRLYWYRQTLGQGPEFLTYFQNEAQLEKSRLLSDRFSAERPKGSFSTLEIQRTEQGDSAMYLCASSLVSRQGMNTEAFFGQGTRLTVV.

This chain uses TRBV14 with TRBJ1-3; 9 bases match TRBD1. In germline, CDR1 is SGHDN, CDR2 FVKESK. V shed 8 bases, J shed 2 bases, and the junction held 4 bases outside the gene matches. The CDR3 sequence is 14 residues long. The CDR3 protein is CASSGQGTGNTIYF. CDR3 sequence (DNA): TGTGCCAGCTCTGGACAGGGGACTGGAAACACCATATATTTT.

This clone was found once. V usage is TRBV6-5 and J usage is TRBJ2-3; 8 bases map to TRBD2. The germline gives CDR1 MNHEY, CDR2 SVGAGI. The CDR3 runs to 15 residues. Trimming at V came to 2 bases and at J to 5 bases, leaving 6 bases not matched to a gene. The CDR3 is CASSYTRGGEDTQYF. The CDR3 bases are TGTGCCAGCAGTTACACCCGGGGGGGGGAAGATACGCAGTATTTT.